Below are 32 T cell receptor beta chains sequenced from a single sample in a study of T-cell memory formation after mild COVID-19. Via MiXCR, TCRdb re-called the 5' RACE reads, giving one row per CDR3 protein. The sample consists of 350,000 to 450,000 distinct CDR3 sequences, around 27% of them appearing once. Sequenced input: PBMCs or a T cell subset sorted from them (not recorded which). These receptors came from an adult woman who had mild COVID-19 (a few samples of this study predate the infection). Cell type and time point are not known.

This clonotype has more than one count but fewer than ten. This chain joins TRBV7-9 and TRBJ1-1, with D hard to call. The V end was cut by 11 bases, the J end by 1 base, with 11 bases between. Looked up from germline, CDR1 is SEHNR and CDR2 is FQNEAQ (reference sequence). This CDR3 region has 12 residues. The CDR3 DNA is TGTGCCTGTGGACGGAAGAACACTGAAGCTTTCTTT. It translates to CACGRKNTEAFF.

The J gene is TRBJ2-7, the V gene TRBV18; tentatively, D is TRBD2 (5 bases). Germline V CDR1 and CDR2: KGHSH, LQKENI. V lost 2 bases, J lost 3 bases, and 11 bases lay in between. This CDR3 region has 14 residues. The CDR3, as DNA: TGTGCCAGCTCACCAATGGACGGGGACTACGAGCAGTACTTC. Translated: CASSPMDGDYEQYF.

The CDR3 region has the DNA TGCAGCGTATATCCCCGGACTAGCGGGATGTTCAATGAGCAGTTCTTC. Translation: CSVYPRTSGMFNEQFF. V is TRBV29-1 and J is TRBJ2-1; 12 bases map to TRBD2. V was clipped by 6 bases and J by 6 bases; unmatched bases: 12. The CDR3 is 16 amino acids. Germline V gives CDR1 SQVTM, CDR2 ANQGSEA.

This clonotype was counted only a few times. The gene calls are TRBV19 and TRBJ1-2, with D perhaps matching TRBD1 (5 bases). Trimming removed 8 bases at V and 7 bases at J, with 20 bases between. This CDR3 has 14 amino acids. CDR1 is LNHDA, CDR2 SQIVND, per germline (reference sequence). In nucleotides, the CDR3 is TGTGCCAGTCTCCGGGACGCCCGAGTGGGTGGCTACACCTTC. Translated: CASLRDARVGGYTF.

This chain connects TRBV20-1 to TRBJ1-6; 8 positions agree with TRBD1. The V gene end was trimmed by 6 bases and the J gene end by 2 bases; junction bases not matched to a gene: 6. Per the germline V gene, CDR1 is DFQATT and CDR2 is SNEGSKA (reference sequence). This CDR3 is built from 15 residues. DNA of the CDR3: TGCAGTGCCCTACAGGGGGGGGCCTATAATTCACCCCTCCACTTT. The encoded protein is CSALQGGAYNSPLHF.

In this sample, this clonotype turned up a few times. V usage is TRBV5-6 and J usage is TRBJ2-7, with TRBD1 identical over 11 bases. CDR1 is SGHDT, CDR2 YYEEEE, per germline. Trimming took 2 bases from V and 6 from J; bases not matched to a gene: 7. This CDR3 has 15 residues. CDR3 region: CASSFEWTGGTEQYF. CDR3 nucleotides: TGTGCCAGCAGCTTTGAGTGGACAGGGGGCACCGAGCAGTACTTC.

The chain employs TRBV15 and TRBJ2-7; tentatively, D is TRBD1 (5 bases). Germline V gene sequence: CDR1 LNHNV, CDR2 YYDKDF (reference sequence). V dropped 0 bases and J dropped 3 bases, with 9 bases sitting between them. The CDR3 is 14 amino acids. DNA for the CDR3: TGTGCCACCAGCAGAGATGTAGACAGCTACGAGCAGTACTTC. Its translation: CATSRDVDSYEQYF.

In its sample, this clonotype was seen a few times. The CDR3 loop reads CSARGWGQSNYEQYF. The CDR3 coding sequence is TGCAGTGCTAGAGGATGGGGACAGTCAAACTACGAGCAGTACTTC. V and J are TRBV20-1 and TRBJ2-7; 7 bases match TRBD1. The CDR3 is 15 residues long. Germline V lookup: CDR1 DFQATT, CDR2 SNEGSKA (reference sequence). V trimming: 1 base; J trimming: 3 bases; junction bases outside the gene matches: 9.

There are a few counts of this clonotype. CDR3 region: CASSSTRGRSSYNSPLHF. The DNA for the CDR3 is TGTGCCAGCAGTTCAACCAGGGGGAGGAGCTCCTATAATTCACCCCTCCACTTT. The rearrangement uses TRBV27 and TRBJ1-6; 7 bases align to TRBD1. CDR3 length equals 18 residues. CDR1 MNHEY and CDR2 SMNVEV come from the germline V gene (reference sequence). The trim removed 4 bases at V and 0 bases at J, leaving 9 bases unmatched.

This clonotype turned up a few times. The chain couples TRBV7-2 to TRBJ1-6; D possibly corresponds to TRBD1 (6 bases). The CDR3 spans 14 residues. Per germline, CDR1 SGHTA and CDR2 FQGNSA. Trimming removed 4 bases at V and 9 bases at J, with 13 bases between. CDR3 residues: CASSSRGGSSPLHF. CDR3 DNA sequence: TGTGCCAGCAGCTCGAGGGGGGGTAGTTCACCCCTCCACTTT.

At least ten counts were recorded for this clonotype. The V and J genes are TRBV6-5 and TRBJ2-6; possible D gene TRBD1, 7 bases. Germline V gene lookup returns CDR1 MNHEY and CDR2 SVGAGI. The CDR3 totals 16 residues. V lost 6 bases, J lost 2 bases, and 14 bases lay in between. CDR3 coding DNA: TGTGCCAGCAGCCGAGGAGGGGGCCCTGGGGCCAACGTCCTGACTTTC. Translated: CASSRGGGPGANVLTF.

This clonotype has more than one count but fewer than ten. The rearrangement joins TRBV7-6 to TRBJ2-7; maybe TRBD1 (5 bases). The CDR3 runs to 16 residues. The germline CDR1 and CDR2 sequences are SGHVS and FNYEAQ. Trimming cost V 3 bases and J 0 bases, with 15 bases left between them. CDR3 amino acids: CASSFSWKGPSYEQYF. CDR3 in DNA: TGTGCCAGCAGCTTCTCTTGGAAGGGGCCCTCCTACGAGCAGTACTTC.

The gene calls are TRBV5-1 and TRBJ1-1; TRBD1 agrees at 7 bases. Germline CDR1 and CDR2: SGHRS and YFSETQ. CDR3 size: 13 residues. V shed 6 bases and J 5 bases; nucleotides not matched to a gene: 7. CDR3 coding DNA: TGCGCCAGCAACCTCCGACAGGGTACTGAAGCTTTCTTT. Protein product: CASNLRQGTEAFF.

This chain connects TRBV6-7 to TRBJ2-6, with D possibly being TRBD1 or TRBD2 (5 bases each). TRBV6-7 is placed among ORFs of uncertain function. The CDR3 contains 17 residues. V shed 2 bases and J shed 3 bases, with 14 bases lying between them. CDR3 coding DNA: TGTGCCAGCAGTTACCCGTTGGCAGGGAGTGGGGCCAACGTCCTGACTTTC. This gives the protein CASSYPLAGSGANVLTF.

V and J are TRBV10-3 and TRBJ2-3; D not resolved. The CDR3 is made up of 13 amino acids. The germline V gene has CDR1 ENHRY and CDR2 SYGVKD. Trimming took 2 bases from V and 1 from J, leaving 4 bases between them. The CDR3 is CAISERGTDTQYF. The CDR3 nucleotides are TGTGCCATCAGTGAGAGAGGCACAGATACGCAGTATTTT.

This clonotype came up a few times. The chain links TRBV4-2 to TRBJ1-1; a possible D gene is TRBD1 (5 bases). CDR1 and CDR2 (germline): LGHNA, YNFKEQ. The CDR3 extends over 16 amino acids. V was pared by 0 bases and J by 1 base, with 12 bases between. The CDR3 protein is CASSQDWAGKNTEAFF. The CDR3 nucleotides read TGTGCCAGCAGCCAAGATTGGGCAGGGAAGAACACTGAAGCTTTCTTT.

This clonotype has just a few counts. V and J are TRBV7-2 and TRBJ2-5; D possibly corresponds to TRBD2 (6 bases). This CDR3 comprises 16 residues. Germline V gene sequence: CDR1 SGHTA, CDR2 FQGNSA. The ends were cut back, 7 bases at V and 0 bases at J, with 18 bases in the middle. CDR3 residues: CASNTQTGRHQETQYF. CDR3 in DNA: TGTGCCAGCAACACCCAGACCGGGAGACACCAAGAGACCCAGTACTTC.

The V gene is TRBV6-2 or TRBV6-3, the J gene TRBJ2-7; D tentatively fits TRBD1 or TRBD2 (5 bases each). This CDR3 is 13 amino acids long. Trimming took 7 bases from V and 4 from J, leaving 14 bases between them. The germline gives CDR1 MNHEY, CDR2 SVGEGT. The CDR3 sequence: CASINRDHYEQYF. Written as DNA, the CDR3 is TGTGCCAGCATCAACCGGGACCATTACGAGCAGTACTTC.

The chain carries TRBV5-1 and TRBJ1-1; no firm D call. This CDR3 has 15 residues. V was clipped by 1 base and J by 4 bases, with 14 bases between them. Germline lookup yields CDR1 SGHRS and CDR2 YFSETQ. The CDR3 here is CASSLWVAGVTEAFF. The CDR3 DNA follows: TGCGCCAGCAGCTTGTGGGTGGCTGGTGTCACTGAAGCTTTCTTT.

This clonotype was recorded a few times. CDR3 coding DNA: TGTGCCAGCAGTCCGGACAGATATCAGCCCCAGCATTTT. Its translation is CASSPDRYQPQHF. V and J are TRBV12-3 or TRBV12-4 and TRBJ1-5; tentative D call: TRBD1 (6 bases). The ends were cut back, 5 bases at V and 5 bases at J, with 10 bases in the middle. The CDR3 is made up of 13 amino acids.

This clonotype occurred a few times. The rearrangement joins TRBV6-5 to TRBJ2-1; maybe TRBD2 (5 bases). This CDR3 has 17 amino acids. From germline, CDR1 is MNHEY and CDR2 SVGAGI. V shed 6 bases and J shed 0 bases, with 18 bases lying between them. CDR3 in amino acids: CASRGTATSGSYNEQFF. DNA for the CDR3: TGTGCCAGCAGGGGAACCGCCACTAGTGGCTCCTACAATGAGCAGTTCTTC.

In this sample, this clonotype turned up a few times. The J gene is TRBJ1-4, the V gene TRBV10-3; 8 bases are a match to TRBD1. The CDR3 runs 14 residues. V lost 2 bases to trimming and J lost 5 bases; unmatched junction nucleotides: 1. From germline, CDR1 is ENHRY and CDR2 SYGVKD. DNA for the CDR3: TGTGCCATCAGTGAGCAGGGGGCAAATGAAAAACTGTTTTTT. This codes for CAISEQGANEKLFF.

The genes are TRBV11-2 and TRBJ2-2; the D call may be TRBD1 or TRBD2 (6 bases each). The CDR3 has 15 residues. Per the germline V gene, CDR1 is SGHAT and CDR2 is FQNNGV. Trimming removed 3 bases at V and 6 bases at J, with 14 bases between. CDR3 amino acids: CASSFVGGNAGELFF. The CDR3 DNA follows: TGTGCCAGCAGCTTTGTGGGGGGCAACGCCGGGGAGCTGTTTTTT.

This chain links TRBV5-1 with TRBJ2-1; TRBD1 matches 7 bases. J gave up 5 bases and V 0 bases, and 5 bases lay outside the gene matches. CDR3 length equals 15 residues. The V gene's germline CDR1 is SGHRS and CDR2 YFSETQ. CDR3 DNA sequence: TGCGCCAGCAGCTTGGAAGGACAGGATCACAATGAGCAGTTCTTC. Translated, it gives CASSLEGQDHNEQFF.

This clonotype was recorded a few times. V and J are TRBV2 and TRBJ1-5; D unclear. The V and J ends lost 6 bases and 0 bases respectively, with 12 bases between them. The CDR3 length is 15 residues. The germline V gene encodes CDR1 SNHLY and CDR2 FYNNEI. The CDR3 region is CASRDPGYSNQPQHF. CDR3 nucleotides: TGTGCCAGCAGGGATCCGGGTTATAGCAATCAGCCCCAGCATTTT.

The V call is TRBV12-3 or TRBV12-4, the J call TRBJ2-7, with a weak D call TRBD1 (6 bases). The CDR3 is made up of 14 amino acids. V lost 3 bases, J lost 3 bases, and 12 bases lay in between. The CDR3: CASSFRQAIYEQYF. The DNA for the CDR3 is TGTGCCAGCAGTTTCAGACAGGCGATCTACGAGCAGTACTTC.

This clonotype occurred once. This chain uses TRBV7-9 with TRBJ1-1, with D possibly being TRBD1 (5 bases). CDR1 SEHNR and CDR2 FQNEAQ come from the germline V gene (reference sequence). Trimming stripped 1 base from V and 3 bases from J, with 12 bases between. CDR3 size: 15 residues. CDR3 nucleotide sequence: TGTGCCAGCAGCTTAGGGGTAGGGGTTGACACTGAAGCTTTCTTT. It is translated as CASSLGVGVDTEAFF.

In its sample, this clonotype was seen many times. The chain is built from TRBV7-3 and TRBJ2-1; D gene ambiguous. CDR1 is SGHTA, CDR2 FQGTGA, per germline. V lost 5 bases and J lost 5, with 13 bases in between. This CDR3 is 14 amino acids long. The CDR3 loop is CASSIHWADNEQFF. In DNA form, the CDR3 reads TGTGCCAGCAGCATACATTGGGCAGACAATGAGCAGTTCTTC.

This clonotype was counted between two and nine times. The J gene is TRBJ2-7, the V gene TRBV19; the match to TRBD2 covers 7 bases. The CDR3 is 19 residues long. V was pared by 3 bases and J by 1 base, with 18 bases of the junction left unmatched. Germline V CDR1 and CDR2: LNHDA, SQIVND (reference sequence). This CDR3 is CASSITLRLARIRSYEQYF. Written as DNA, the CDR3 is TGTGCCAGTAGTATTACCCTCAGACTAGCCCGAATCCGTTCCTACGAGCAGTACTTC.

The chain recombines TRBV14 with TRBJ2-1, with 14 bases lining up with TRBD2. Germline V gives CDR1 SGHDN, CDR2 FVKESK. Trimming took 6 bases from V and 4 from J; bases not matched to a gene: 5. CDR3 size: 16 residues. The CDR3 DNA reads as TGTGCCAGCAGGGGGACTAGCGGGAGAAGATACAATGAGCAGTTCTTC. This codes for CASRGTSGRRYNEQFF.

The chain couples TRBV4-1 to TRBJ2-7, with D possibly being TRBD1 (6 bases). This CDR3 comprises 12 residues. V lost 5 bases, J lost 4 bases, and 9 bases lay in between. Per the germline V gene, CDR1 is MGHRA and CDR2 is YSYEKL. The CDR3 DNA reads as TGCGCCAGCAGCAGTGGACAGTACGAGCAGTACTTC. It codes for CASSSGQYEQYF.

The rearrangement joins TRBV5-1 to TRBJ2-1; 7 nucleotides match TRBD1. Germline CDR1 reads SGHRS; CDR2 reads YFSETQ. This CDR3 region has 14 residues. The ends lost 1 base at V and 6 bases at J; junction bases unmatched: 4. CDR3 bases: TGCGCCAGCAGCTTGACAGGGGCGCTCAATGAGCAGTTCTTC. It is translated as CASSLTGALNEQFF. Filled out from reference TRBV5-1 and TRBJ2-1, the complete variable domain reads KAGVTQTPRYLIKTRGQQVTLSCSPISGHRSVSWYQQTPGQGLQFLFEYFSETQRNKGNFPGRFSGRQFSNSRSEMNVSTLELGDSALYLCASSLTGALNEQFFGPGTRLTVL.